This TCR beta chain emerged from a study of blood T cell repertoires in COVID-19. Study at large: COVID-19 samples from acute and convalescent phases originated in the United States, Italy and Spain. Sources were T cells, B-cell-depleted T cells, or PBMCs; the material itself was cDNA or gDNA.

V was trimmed by 5 bases and J by 0 bases, leaving 14 bases between them. CDR3 size: 15 residues. Germline V gives CDR1 SGHAT, CDR2 FQNNGV. The sample holds many counts of this clone. Produced via immunoSEQ multiplex PCR; TCRdb's table is partial and in-frame only. In the table there are fewer than 350,000 clones, 87% of which are singletons. The TCR originated in a man aged 25 to 40 with COVID-19, enrolled during active disease. The chain carries TRBV11-2 and TRBJ2-7; D unresolved. Sequencing was carried out using peripheral blood. Here the CDR3 reads CASSPLGPNSYEQYF. The CDR3 DNA reads as TGTGCCAGCAGCCCCCTGGGCCCGAACTCCTACGAGCAGTACTTC.